Presented here are 26 T cell receptor beta chains from one specimen sequenced in a study of shared clonotypes between healthy human individuals (TCRdb year 2020). CD8 naive samples were obtained by positive selection for CCR7 among CD45RO-negative cells, yielding a CD45RA+CCR7+ population from which TemRA cells were excluded. The library was produced with the immunoSEQ multiplex PCR assay. TCRdb stores this immuneACCESS table with in-frame sequences only. Part of the clones is absent; in the studies checked, under half of the shortfall reflects unresolved V genes, and no reason is known for the rest. This sample comprises just over 2,000,000 clones, about 95% of them detected only once. Together, the top ten hold more than 0.95% of the sample. Sequencing input: naive CD8+ T cells sorted from blood. The sample's cell subset or site, from its label and the paper: CD45RA+CCR7+. The receptor set was obtained from a man in his late teens or twenties in good health.

J is TRBJ2-2 and V is TRBV7-9, with D uncertain. Germline assignment: CDR1 SEHNR and CDR2 FQNEAQ (reference sequence). V was clipped by 5 bases and J by 10 bases, with 11 bases between them. This CDR3 has 12 residues. The CDR3 region is CASSLLGEELFF. CDR3 nucleotide sequence: TGTGCCAGCAGCCTTCTTGGGGAGGAGCTGTTTTTT.

The chain carries TRBV4-1 and TRBJ1-4; no definite D call. CDR3 length equals 13 residues. In germline, CDR1 is MGHRA, CDR2 YSYEKL. The V and J ends lost 2 bases and 8 bases respectively, with 9 bases between them. The CDR3 region has the DNA TGCGCCAGCAGCCAAAGGCTAGGGGAAAAACTGTTTTTT. Translated, it gives CASSQRLGEKLFF.

The chain is built from TRBV27 and TRBJ2-5, with D unclear. V shed 5 bases and J shed 1 base, with 8 bases lying between them. Germline V gene data show CDR1 as MNHEY and CDR2 as SMNVEV (reference sequence). This CDR3 comprises 13 residues. The CDR3 nucleotides are TGTGCCAGCAGTCCCTACCCCCAAGAGACCCAGTACTTC. Its translation: CASSPYPQETQYF.

This clone has only a few counts. The rearrangement uses TRBV6-1 and TRBJ1-2; 12 bases agree with TRBD1. CDR3 length: 15 residues. Germline V gene data show CDR1 as MNHNS and CDR2 as SASEGT. V shed 6 bases and J 8 bases; nucleotides not matched to a gene: 10. CDR3 region: CASRESGTGGLGYTF. CDR3 nucleotides: TGTGCCAGCAGGGAGTCCGGGACAGGGGGCCTGGGCTACACCTTC.

The V call is TRBV30, the J call TRBJ2-6, with no clear D. The CDR3 is made up of 19 amino acids. Between the trimmed V and J ends, which lost 3 bases and 0 bases, there was a span of 21 bases. Germline CDR1 reads GTSNPN; CDR2 reads SVGIG (reference sequence). Here the CDR3 DNA reads TGTGCCTGGAGCCCTTCTACAGACATTAGTTACTCTGGGGCCAACGTCCTGACTTTC. Amino acids: CAWSPSTDISYSGANVLTF.

The chain employs TRBV27 and TRBJ2-7; 8 bases line up with TRBD2. CDR1 MNHEY and CDR2 SMNVEV come from the germline V gene (reference sequence). V lost 5 bases, J lost 4 bases, and 13 bases stayed unmatched. The CDR3 spans 16 residues. CDR3 DNA sequence: TGTGCCAGCAGTCCCCGGGAGAGCGGGAGCCCTTACGAGCAGTACTTC. Amino acids: CASSPRESGSPYEQYF.

The gene calls are TRBV27 and TRBJ2-1; D may be TRBD2 (5 bases). This CDR3 comprises 14 residues. V lost 2 bases, J lost 7 bases, and 12 bases lay in between. The germline V gene has CDR1 MNHEY and CDR2 SMNVEV (reference sequence). The CDR3: CASSLLSGLNEQFF. DNA for the CDR3: TGTGCCAGCAGTTTACTGAGCGGATTGAATGAGCAGTTCTTC.

The gene calls are TRBV19 and TRBJ1-4; D is perhaps TRBD1 (6 bases). V shed 1 base and J shed 0 bases, with 9 bases lying between them. Germline CDR1 reads LNHDA; CDR2 reads SQIVND (reference sequence). The CDR3 spans 16 residues. The CDR3 DNA reads TGTGCCAGTAGTATAGGGACAGTTGCAACTAATGAAAAACTGTTTTTT. Translating gives CASSIGTVATNEKLFF.

V usage is TRBV2 and J usage is TRBJ2-7; TRBD2 agrees at 7 bases. CDR1 is SNHLY, CDR2 FYNNEI, per germline. This CDR3 spans 16 amino acids. Trimming removed 4 bases from V and 2 bases from J; junction bases left unmatched: 11. The DNA for the CDR3 is TGTGCCAGCAGTGTATCTAGTAGCGGGTCCACCTACGAGCAGTACTTC. Its translation: CASSVSSSGSTYEQYF. Full variable domain (outside the CDR3, taken from reference TRBV2 and TRBJ2-7): EPEVTQTPSHQVTQMGQEVILRCVPISNHLYFYWYRQILGQKVEFLVSFYNNEISEKSEIFDDQFSVERPDGSNFTLKIRSTKLEDSAMYFCASSVSSSGSTYEQYFGPGTRLTVT.

The J gene is TRBJ1-2, the V gene TRBV9; D is unclear. There are 15 residues in the CDR3. Germline loops: CDR1 SGDLS, CDR2 YYNGEE. The ends were cut back, 4 bases at V and 3 bases at J, with 16 bases in the middle. The CDR3 loop reads CASSPTRRPDYGYTF. CDR3 nucleotides: TGTGCCAGCAGCCCAACACGGAGACCCGACTATGGCTACACCTTC.

The gene calls are TRBV4-1 and TRBJ2-7, with 7 bases aligning to TRBD2. The CDR3 is made up of 16 amino acids. J was trimmed by 2 bases and V by 0 bases; bases with no gene match: 7. Per the germline V gene, CDR1 is MGHRA and CDR2 is YSYEKL. The CDR3 DNA reads as TGCGCCAGCAGCCAAGATAGTAGCGGGCTCACCTACGAGCAGTACTTC. It specifies CASSQDSSGLTYEQYF.

The chain combines TRBV5-4 with TRBJ2-5; D remains unclear. CDR3 length equals 13 residues. Germline V lookup: CDR1 SGHNT, CDR2 YYREEE (reference sequence). Trimming took off 1 base at V and 5 bases at J, with 9 bases between the two ends. The CDR3 sequence is CASSLWNKETQYF. CDR3 nucleotides: TGTGCCAGCAGCTTGTGGAACAAGGAGACCCAGTACTTC.

The V gene is TRBV28, the J gene TRBJ2-3; no firm D call. The V gene lost 4 bases and the J gene lost 4 bases, with 12 bases spanning the gap. Germline loops: CDR1 MDHEN, CDR2 SYDVKM. CDR3 length equals 14 residues. The CDR3 DNA sequence: TGTGCCAGCAGTTCTCTAGGAATACCAGATACGCAGTATTTT. Protein: CASSSLGIPDTQYF.

V gene TRBV7-9 combines with J gene TRBJ2-7, with 7 bases aligning to TRBD2. The germline gives CDR1 SEHNR, CDR2 FQNEAQ (reference sequence). The ends lost 4 bases at V and 4 bases at J; junction bases unmatched: 13. This CDR3 is built from 16 residues. The CDR3 DNA reads as TGTGCCAGCAGCTCTGAAGGGGCGGGAGTATGGTACGAGCAGTACTTC. Its translation: CASSSEGAGVWYEQYF.

J is TRBJ1-2 and V is TRBV4-3; D may be TRBD1 (5 bases). Per the germline V gene, CDR1 is LGHNA and CDR2 is YSLEER. CDR3 size: 13 residues. The germline V and J ends were trimmed by 8 bases and 5 bases, with 15 bases remaining between them. CDR3 sequence (DNA): TGCGCCAGCGGGGACGGGGAAGGGTATGGCTACACCTTC. Translated: CASGDGEGYGYTF.

The genes are TRBV4-1 and TRBJ1-4; 7 positions agree with TRBD1. CDR3 size: 14 residues. V lost 2 bases, J lost 7 bases, and 4 bases stayed unmatched. Germline lookup yields CDR1 MGHRA and CDR2 YSYEKL. The CDR3 spells CASSQQGGGEKLFF. In DNA form, the CDR3 reads TGCGCCAGCAGCCAACAGGGGGGCGGTGAAAAACTGTTTTTT.

Concerning this clone: Germline and junction disagree at one end, which may indicate a read error. This rearrangement joins TRBV5-1 to TRBJ1-1; the D gene is possibly TRBD1 (5 bases). CDR3 size: 12 residues. The germline V gene has CDR1 SGHRS and CDR2 YFSETQ. The CDR3 nucleotides read TGCGCCAGCCGCTTTGGGGGCACTGAAGCTTTCTTT. The encoded protein is CASRFGGTEAFF.

J is TRBJ1-4 and V is TRBV6-1, with D perhaps matching TRBD1 (5 bases). Germline loops: CDR1 MNHNS, CDR2 SASEGT. The CDR3 totals 14 residues. V was trimmed by 5 bases and J by 4 bases, leaving 11 bases between them. For the CDR3, the DNA is TGTGCCAGCAGTTTCGGACAAGTTAATGAAAAACTGTTTTTT. Amino acids: CASSFGQVNEKLFF.

The genes are TRBV5-1 and TRBJ1-2; TRBD1 aligns across 7 bases. Germline V gene lookup returns CDR1 SGHRS and CDR2 YFSETQ. CDR3 size: 14 residues. The junction had 9 bases not matched to a gene; V was cut back by 2 bases and J by 8 bases. The CDR3 bases are TGCGCCAGCAGCTTCGGACAGGCCCCTCGGGGCTACACCTTC. It specifies CASSFGQAPRGYTF.

The chain employs TRBV29-1 and TRBJ1-2; tentative D call: TRBD1 (6 bases). The length of the CDR3 is 13 residues. Germline V gene lookup returns CDR1 SQVTM and CDR2 ANQGSEA. Trimming pared 4 bases from V and 4 bases from J, leaving 13 bases between. CDR3 coding DNA: TGCAGCGTTGTAGTAGGGGGTGCCTATGGCTACACCTTC. This translates into CSVVVGGAYGYTF.

This clone was detected once. The rearrangement joins TRBV2 to TRBJ2-2, with TRBD1 matching 8 bases. Germline loops: CDR1 SNHLY, CDR2 FYNNEI. The length of the CDR3 is 15 residues. J gave up 6 bases and V 7 bases, and 10 bases lay outside the gene matches. The CDR3 loop reads CASNESPGGAGELFF. In nucleotides, the CDR3 is TGTGCCAGCAACGAGAGCCCAGGGGGCGCCGGGGAGCTGTTTTTT.

The CDR3 DNA is TGCAGCGTATCCGGACTCGTTAATGAAAAACTGTTTTTT. This gives the protein CSVSGLVNEKLFF. The chain employs TRBV29-1 and TRBJ1-4; D uncertain. V was clipped by 6 bases and J by 4 bases, with 12 bases between them. The CDR3 spans 13 residues. In germline, CDR1 is SQVTM, CDR2 ANQGSEA.

This rearrangement joins TRBV6-5 to TRBJ2-7; 7 bases fit TRBD2. Germline-derived CDR1 and CDR2 are MNHEY and SVGAGI. Trimming at V came to 8 bases and at J to 6 bases, leaving 7 bases not matched to a gene. The CDR3 extends over 12 amino acids. The chain's CDR3 is CASRDYSTEQYF. The CDR3 DNA reads TGTGCCAGCCGGGACTATTCTACCGAGCAGTACTTC.

This clone was recorded once. The chain couples TRBV5-8 to TRBJ2-1; D perhaps matches TRBD1 (5 bases). The V end lost 2 bases, the J end lost 4 bases, and 10 bases lay between the germline ends. CDR1 and CDR2 (germline): SGHTS, YDEGEE. This CDR3 contains 14 residues. Written as DNA, the CDR3 is TGTGCCAGCAGCTTTGGTAGGGGATACAATGAGCAGTTCTTC. Translated, it gives CASSFGRGYNEQFF.

The chain is built from TRBV19 and TRBJ2-5; D is uncertain. Germline assignment: CDR1 LNHDA and CDR2 SQIVND (reference sequence). V gave up 3 bases and J gave up 4 bases, with 30 bases separating them. The CDR3 is 20 amino acids. The CDR3 nucleotides are TGTGCCAGTAGTATCCCCACCCCGCCCAGTCGAGGATTTAAGGGAGAGACCCAGTACTTC. As protein: CASSIPTPPSRGFKGETQYF.

This clone came up once. This CDR3 is also generated by other DNA sequences in the sample. The DNA of the CDR3 is TGTGCCAGCAGCCTGGGACTAGCACCAGATACGCAGTATTTT. The encoded protein is CASSLGLAPDTQYF. This chain connects TRBV13 to TRBJ2-3; TRBD2 aligns across 9 bases. After removal of 5 bases from V and 4 bases from J, the junction contained 4 bases not matched to a gene. Per germline, CDR1 PRHDT and CDR2 FYEKMQ (reference sequence). The CDR3 extends over 14 amino acids.